This entry lists 32 T cell receptor beta chains sequenced from one sample in a study of siplizumab effects on memory and regulatory T cells. Method: immunoSEQ multiplex PCR; TCRdb's copy keeps in-frame clones and lacks some. Of about 100,000 clones in the sample, over 90% were seen once. Source material: Tregs sorted from blood. The receptors come from a human donor in good health.

Concerning this clone itself: The identical CDR3 is also encoded by other nucleotide sequences in the sample. This chain joins TRBV5-1 and TRBJ1-4; 7 bases line up with TRBD1. CDR3 length equals 16 residues. Losses at the gene ends were 0 bases for V and 3 bases for J; bases not matched to a gene: 5. Looked up from germline, CDR1 is SGHRS and CDR2 is YFSETQ. The CDR3 spells CASSLEQGLANEKLFF. The CDR3 DNA sequence: TGCGCCAGCAGCTTGGAACAGGGGCTGGCTAATGAAAAACTGTTTTTT.

V usage is TRBV13 and J usage is TRBJ2-3; D may be TRBD2 (6 bases). Trimming removed 7 bases from V and 3 bases from J, with 23 bases in between. From germline, CDR1 is PRHDT and CDR2 FYEKMQ (reference sequence). This CDR3 is 17 amino acids long. CDR3: CASTVTQLLASTDTQYF. The CDR3 DNA sequence: TGTGCCAGCACCGTGACCCAATTACTAGCTAGTACAGATACGCAGTATTTT.

The chain has TRBV30 and TRBJ2-3, with 8 bases identical to TRBD2. V was pared by 0 bases and J by 6 bases, with 5 bases of the junction left unmatched. In germline, CDR1 is GTSNPN, CDR2 SVGIG (reference sequence). The length of the CDR3 is 14 residues. CDR3 sequence reads: CAWSVAGDVDTQYF. CDR3 nucleotide sequence: TGTGCCTGGAGTGTAGCGGGAGACGTGGATACGCAGTATTTT.

The gene calls are TRBV5-1 and TRBJ2-7; 7 bases match TRBD1. The V segment lost 7 bases and the J segment 0 bases; nucleotides outside the gene matches: 10. The germline gives CDR1 SGHRS, CDR2 YFSETQ. The CDR3 is 15 amino acids. The DNA of the CDR3 is TGCGCCAGCCGCCTTACGACAGGGAGCTCCTACGAGCAGTACTTC. Translating it yields CASRLTTGSSYEQYF.

The chain joins TRBV30 to TRBJ1-5; D is unresolved. The CDR3 is made up of 15 amino acids. CDR1 is GTSNPN, CDR2 SVGIG, per germline (reference sequence). V was cut by 3 bases and J by 6 bases, with 18 bases left in between. In nucleotides, the CDR3 is TGTGCCTGGAGAGCGGTAGAGGGTTTGGGTCAGCCCCAGCATTTT. This translates into CAWRAVEGLGQPQHF.

V and J are TRBV5-1 and TRBJ2-2; TRBD2 agrees at 12 bases. Germline CDR1 is SGHRS and CDR2 is YFSETQ. The ends lost 4 bases at V and 5 bases at J; junction bases unmatched: 6. CDR3 length: 16 amino acids. CDR3 in amino acids: CASSRTLAGGTGELFF. In DNA, the CDR3 is TGCGCCAGCAGCCGGACTCTAGCGGGAGGGACCGGGGAGCTGTTTTTT.

V is TRBV5-1 and J is TRBJ2-3, with D perhaps matching TRBD2 (6 bases). V dropped 1 base and J dropped 0 bases, with 12 bases sitting between them. Germline V gene data show CDR1 as SGHRS and CDR2 as YFSETQ. This CDR3 is 16 amino acids long. In nucleotides, the CDR3 is TGCGCCAGCAGCTTGTTCGGGACTGGGAGCACAGATACGCAGTATTTT. Protein sequence: CASSLFGTGSTDTQYF. Filled out from reference TRBV5-1 and TRBJ2-3, the complete variable domain reads KAGVTQTPRYLIKTRGQQVTLSCSPISGHRSVSWYQQTPGQGLQFLFEYFSETQRNKGNFPGRFSGRQFSNSRSEMNVSTLELGDSALYLCASSLFGTGSTDTQYFGPGTRLTVL.

This chain connects TRBV11-3 to TRBJ2-7, with 9 bases matching TRBD1. The ends lost 6 bases at V and 2 bases at J; junction bases unmatched: 5. Germline V lookup: CDR1 SGHNT, CDR2 YENEEA. This CDR3 spans 14 amino acids. CDR3 nucleotides: TGTGCCAGCAGGTTTAGGACAGGGGCCTACGAGCAGTACTTC. Translation: CASRFRTGAYEQYF.

The chain combines TRBV2 with TRBJ1-4; TRBD1 agrees at 9 bases. J gave up 7 bases and V 8 bases, and 8 bases lay outside the gene matches. The germline V gene has CDR1 SNHLY and CDR2 FYNNEI. CDR3 length equals 14 residues. This CDR3 reads CASLKRGQGEKLFF. The CDR3 nucleotides read TGTGCCAGCCTCAAAAGGGGACAGGGTGAAAAACTGTTTTTT.

The rearrangement uses TRBV19 and TRBJ2-7, with TRBD1 identical over 7 bases. The CDR3 runs 15 residues. Germline V gene lookup returns CDR1 LNHDA and CDR2 SQIVND (reference sequence). V was clipped by 4 bases and J by 1 base; unmatched bases: 7. CDR3 loop: CASSREPGGSYEQYF. Here the CDR3 DNA reads TGTGCCAGTAGTAGAGAGCCAGGGGGTTCCTACGAGCAGTACTTC.

This clone was seen a few times. V is TRBV6-6 and J is TRBJ1-1; D uncertain. Germline-derived CDR1 and CDR2 are MNHNY and SVGAGI (reference sequence). This CDR3 is 13 amino acids long. Trimming left V 6 bases short and J 2 bases short, with 10 bases between. CDR3 region: CASSLALNTEAFF. The CDR3 DNA reads as TGTGCCAGCAGCCTGGCTCTTAACACTGAAGCTTTCTTT.

This clone appeared a few times. The J gene is TRBJ1-1, the V gene TRBV6-6; no reliable D call. Germline V gives CDR1 MNHNY, CDR2 SVGAGI (reference sequence). The V gene lost 5 bases and the J gene lost 0 bases, with 4 bases spanning the gap. The CDR3 has 12 amino acids. CDR3 protein: CASSNVNTEAFF. The CDR3 DNA reads as TGTGCCAGCAGTAATGTGAACACTGAAGCTTTCTTT.

The chain uses TRBV11-3 and TRBJ2-3; the D is unclear. The CDR3 consists of 13 residues. In germline, CDR1 is SGHNT, CDR2 YENEEA. V was trimmed by 2 bases and J by 1 base, leaving 4 bases between them. The CDR3 loop reads CASSLQGTDTQYF. In DNA form, the CDR3 reads TGTGCCAGCAGCTTACAGGGCACAGATACGCAGTATTTT.

J is TRBJ2-1 and V is TRBV21-1; the table names TRBD1, a call not compared with the DNA. TRBV21-1 corresponds to a pseudogene. The CDR3 is 17 amino acids. The CDR3 nucleotides are TGTGCCAGCAGCAATTATGGACAGGGAAAGGGGTACAATGAGCAGTTCTTC. This gives the protein CASSNYGQGKGYNEQFF.

The V and J genes are TRBV5-4 and TRBJ2-1, with TRBD2 matching 9 bases. The V gene end was trimmed by 2 bases and the J gene end by 9 bases; junction bases not matched to a gene: 9. The CDR3 is 15 amino acids. Germline CDR1 SGHNT, CDR2 YYREEE (reference sequence). CDR3 coding DNA: TGTGCCAGCAGCTTAGGTAGCGGGAGATCCGGTGAGCAGTTCTTC. It yields the protein CASSLGSGRSGEQFF. The full variable domain, rest sourced from reference TRBV5-4 and TRBJ2-1, is ETGVTQSPTHLIKTRGQQVTLRCSSQSGHNTVSWYQQALGQGPQFIFQYYREEENGRGNFPPRFSGLQFPNYSSELNVNALELDDSALYLCASSLGSGRSGEQFFGPGTRLTVL.

This chain links TRBV5-5 with TRBJ2-3; 11 bases map to TRBD1. The CDR3 is 15 residues long. Germline assignment: CDR1 SGHKS and CDR2 YYEKEE (reference sequence). V gave up 6 bases and J gave up 5 bases; unmatched junction bases: 8. CDR3 DNA: TGTGCCAGCACCTCGGACAGGGGGCGAGAAGATACGCAGTATTTT. Its protein product is CASTSDRGREDTQYF.

This rearrangement joins TRBV7-2 to TRBJ2-3; D is perhaps TRBD1 (5 bases). The CDR3 runs 16 residues. Deletions cut 5 bases from V and 2 bases from J, with 17 bases between. Germline CDR1 reads SGHTA; CDR2 reads FQGNSA. The CDR3 sequence is CASSRQTRVDTDTQYF. As DNA, the CDR3 is TGTGCCAGCAGCCGACAGACGAGAGTGGACACAGATACGCAGTATTTT.

The genes are TRBV10-3 and TRBJ1-1; no reliable D call. Germline CDR1 is ENHRY and CDR2 is SYGVKD. Trimming left V 6 bases short and J 10 bases short, with 15 bases between. The CDR3 is 12 residues long. In DNA form, the CDR3 reads TGTGCCATCAGCAATAACCCACCCTCAGCTTTCTTT. Protein sequence: CAISNNPPSAFF.

The chain has TRBV19 and TRBJ2-3; unclear D gene. The CDR3 consists of 13 residues. Germline V gene lookup returns CDR1 LNHDA and CDR2 SQIVND (reference sequence). V lost 4 bases and J 6 bases, leaving 11 bases between the germline ends. CDR3 sequence (DNA): TGTGCCAGTAGTACCTTTTCGACGGATACGCAGTATTTT. Protein: CASSTFSTDTQYF. The variable domain in full, completed from reference TRBV19 and TRBJ2-3, reads DGGITQSPKYLFRKEGQNVTLSCEQNLNHDAMYWYRQDPGQGLRLIYYSQIVNDFQKGDIAEGYSVSREKKESFPLTVTSAQKNPTAFYLCASSTFSTDTQYFGPGTRLTVL.

The chain recombines TRBV30 with TRBJ2-1; 7 bases fit TRBD1. V shed 5 bases, J shed 0 bases, and the junction held 4 bases outside the gene matches. Germline CDR1 reads GTSNPN; CDR2 reads SVGIG (reference sequence). This CDR3 is built from 14 residues. For the CDR3, the DNA is TGTGCCTGGGACCAGGGGGTCTCCTACAATGAGCAGTTCTTC. It yields the protein CAWDQGVSYNEQFF.

The chain has TRBV7-2 and TRBJ1-1, with a weak D call TRBD1 (5 bases). The CDR3 runs to 14 residues. The V gene's germline CDR1 is SGHTA and CDR2 FQGNSA. V lost 4 bases and J 8 bases, leaving 17 bases between the germline ends. The CDR3 sequence: CASSSDSRLTEAFF. Here the CDR3 DNA reads TGTGCCAGCAGCTCAGACAGCCGCTTAACCGAAGCTTTCTTT.

This clone was observed once. V gene TRBV5-4 combines with J gene TRBJ2-2, with 11 bases matching TRBD1. Germline V gene data show CDR1 as SGHNT and CDR2 as YYREEE (reference sequence). The V segment lost 0 bases and the J segment 11 bases; nucleotides outside the gene matches: 3. The CDR3 runs 14 residues. The CDR3 here is CASSLEGTGGELFF. CDR3 coding DNA: TGTGCCAGCAGCTTGGAGGGGACAGGGGGAGAGCTGTTTTTT.

This sequence joins TRBV9 and TRBJ2-6, with unresolved D. Germline CDR1 SGDLS, CDR2 YYNGEE. The CDR3 spans 15 residues. Trimming took 5 bases from V and 0 from J, leaving 9 bases between them. CDR3 in amino acids: CASRRSGSGANVLTF. DNA of the CDR3: TGTGCCAGCAGACGATCAGGCTCTGGGGCCAACGTCCTGACTTTC.

This clone has only one observation. The chain has TRBV5-1 and TRBJ2-7; unclear D gene. This CDR3 has 14 residues. The germline gives CDR1 SGHRS, CDR2 YFSETQ. The ends were cut back, 2 bases at V and 2 bases at J, with 11 bases in the middle. The CDR3 DNA follows: TGCGCCAGCAGCTTCTCGCAGCTGCCCTACGAGCAGTACTTC. It translates to CASSFSQLPYEQYF.

This CDR3 reads CATSRDLGMISGANVLTF. The DNA for the CDR3 is TGTGCCACCAGCAGAGATCTTGGTATGATCTCTGGGGCCAACGTCCTGACTTTC. The J gene is TRBJ2-6, the V gene TRBV15, with D unclear. The germline CDR1 and CDR2 sequences are LNHNV and YYDKDF (reference sequence). Trimming took off 0 bases at V and 0 bases at J, with 12 bases between the two ends. The CDR3 spans 18 residues. The full variable domain, its missing parts supplied by reference TRBV15 and TRBJ2-6, is DAMVIQNPRYQVTQFGKPVTLSCSQTLNHNVMYWYQQKSSQAPKLLFHYYDKDFNNEADTPDNFQSRRPNTSFCFLDIRSPGLGDTAMYLCATSRDLGMISGANVLTFGAGSRLTVL.

The gene calls are TRBV6-5 and TRBJ2-3; 8 bases fit TRBD2. V was pared by 6 bases and J by 5 bases, with 4 bases of the junction left unmatched. Germline V gives CDR1 MNHEY, CDR2 SVGAGI. The CDR3 loop spans 13 amino acids. CDR3 residues: CASRSGSVDTQYF. Here the CDR3 DNA reads TGTGCCAGCAGAAGCGGGAGCGTAGATACGCAGTATTTT.

V is TRBV5-5 and J is TRBJ2-7; TRBD1 is a possible D gene (6 bases). V was cut by 1 base and J by 0 bases, with 14 bases left in between. CDR1 is SGHKS and CDR2 is YYEKEE in the germline V gene (reference sequence). This CDR3 comprises 16 residues. CDR3 nucleotide sequence: TGTGCCAGCAGCTTGTCCGGGACAACTATCTCCTACGAGCAGTACTTC. Protein sequence: CASSLSGTTISYEQYF.

CDR3 coding DNA: TGTGCCATCAGTGGTTCAGCAGGGGGCAAGGAGACCCAGTACTTC. Translating gives CAISGSAGGKETQYF. The V call is TRBV10-3, the J call TRBJ2-5, with 8 bases fitting TRBD1. The germline gives CDR1 ENHRY, CDR2 SYGVKD. The CDR3 extends over 15 amino acids. V was pared by 4 bases and J by 5 bases, with 9 bases of the junction left unmatched.

The chain couples TRBV7-9 to TRBJ2-2; possibly TRBD1 for D (5 bases). The CDR3 loop spans 17 amino acids. Trimming removed 1 base from V and 4 bases from J, with 16 bases in between. Germline V gene sequence: CDR1 SEHNR, CDR2 FQNEAQ (reference sequence). Written as DNA, the CDR3 is TGTGCCAGCAGCTTAGGGGTTGGGGCAGCCTTCACCGGGGAGCTGTTTTTT. It translates to CASSLGVGAAFTGELFF.

This clone is a singleton in its sample. This sequence joins TRBV4-2 and TRBJ2-7; TRBD1 is a possible D gene (6 bases). This CDR3 is built from 14 residues. Per the germline V gene, CDR1 is LGHNA and CDR2 is YNFKEQ. The germline V and J ends were trimmed by 0 bases and 2 bases, with 8 bases remaining between them. This chain's CDR3 is CASSQDRGTYEQYF. The CDR3 bases are TGTGCCAGCAGCCAAGACAGGGGTACCTACGAGCAGTACTTC.

This chain uses TRBV5-4 with TRBJ1-1; D is perhaps TRBD1 (6 bases). This CDR3 contains 14 residues. Germline V gene lookup returns CDR1 SGHNT and CDR2 YYREEE (reference sequence). V lost 10 bases and J lost 2, with 18 bases in between. In DNA form, the CDR3 reads TGTGCCTCGAAGAGGGGGGCTCCTAACACTGAAGCTTTCTTT. Protein product: CASKRGAPNTEAFF.

The CDR3 sequence: CASSESNEQFF. The CDR3 DNA sequence: TGTGCCAGCTCTGAGTCGAATGAGCAGTTCTTC. J is TRBJ2-1 and V is TRBV18; D is uncertain. The CDR3 extends over 11 amino acids. Trimming shortened V by 6 bases and J by 7 bases, and 7 bases separated the two germline ends. CDR1 is KGHSH and CDR2 is LQKENI in the germline V gene.